Listed below are T cell receptor beta chains from one sample, sequenced in a study of T cell responses to AZD1222 COVID-19 vaccine. Clones were sequenced by immunoSEQ multiplex PCR, and TCRdb holds only the in-frame ones, with some missing. The sample yields roughly 140,000 clones, more than 70% seen once. Sequencing was performed on peripheral blood, taken on day 0 of AZD1222 vaccination. The receptor set was obtained from an adult in good health. Each CDR3 is given with its conserved first and last residue.

cdr3_length j_call v_call cdr3_aa
12 TRBJ1-1 TRBV2 CPWDSVNTEAFF
15 TRBJ2-4 TRBV14 CASSQLAGRGNIQYF
13 TRBJ1-2 TRBV28 CASSLYTSYGYTF
14 TRBJ1-1 TRBV20-1 CSASLRGVGTEAFF
13 TRBJ2-2 TRBV9 CASGTPNTGELFF
16 TRBJ1-3 TRBV28 CASSLTPRELGNTIYF
15 TRBJ2-5 TRBV5-4 CASSLFSGRQETQYF
16 TRBJ2-2 TRBV29-1 CSVVGGETSGTGELFF
15 TRBJ2-5 TRBV11-2 CASSLGTGVSETQYF
16 TRBJ2-1 TRBV4-3 CASSQDRGGAYNEQFF
13 TRBJ1-2 TRBV12-3/TRBV12-4 CASSPGTSVGYTF
15 TRBJ1-4 TRBV27 CASSRGGIGHEKLFF
14 TRBJ1-2 TRBV6-5 CASSYLTSGYGYTF
12 TRBJ2-7 TRBV11-2 CASSLEYNEQYF
15 TRBJ2-2 TRBV7-6 CASSLGTDNTGELFF
18 TRBJ2-2 TRBV3-1/TRBV3-2 CASSQPTSGRGLPGELFF
14 TRBJ2-7 TRBV28 CATYSGRSSYEQYF
14 TRBJ2-7 TRBV4-3 CASSQDGRAPEQYF
13 TRBJ2-7 TRBV2 CARQEEGTGEQYF
16 TRBJ1-4 TRBV5-1 CASSLGTFATNEKLFF
14 TRBJ2-4 TRBV11-2 CASSFQIAKNIQYF
15 TRBJ2-3 TRBV7-2 CASSSRVSSTDTQYF
14 TRBJ2-1 TRBV6-8 CASIWRRTYNEQFF
12 TRBJ1-2 TRBV7-9 CASSFLVEGYTF
14 TRBJ2-5 TRBV15 CATRLTGEGETQYF
14 TRBJ1-6 TRBV27 CASPVGRNNSPLHF
16 TRBJ1-2 TRBV29-1 CSAAGGSGQKDYGYTF
14 TRBJ2-3 TRBV9 CASSVEAGGDTQYF
17 TRBJ2-7 TRBV7-3 CASSLSPPRVFTYEQYF
12 TRBJ1-2 TRBV6-5 CASRTRMKGYTF
11 TRBJ2-1 TRBV5-5 CASGREYEQFF
15 TRBJ2-2 TRBV19 CASSGLAGGSGELFF
16 TRBJ1-2 TRBV24-1 CATSDPAGQGTEGYTF
15 TRBJ1-1 TRBV10-3 CAISDSGQLNTEAFF
14 TRBJ2-4 TRBV7-2 CASSLTLKGHIQYF
18 TRBJ2-7 TRBV4-3 CASSQDWVASGASYEQYF
12 TRBJ2-5 TRBV25-1 CASSDPPETQYF
17 TRBJ1-6 TRBV25-1 CASSDYRGPSYNSPLHF
18 TRBJ2-1 TRBV27 CASRRTGLYEVSYNEQFF
14 TRBJ2-3 TRBV30 CAWEPGVGLGTQYF
15 TRBJ2-1 TRBV7-9 CASRATSGSYNEQFF
17 TRBJ2-3 TRBV19 CASSISGAAGAVDTQYF
14 TRBJ2-7 TRBV5-4 CASSFDRVLGEQYF
15 TRBJ1-5 TRBV18 CASSPDEGGNQPQHF
11 TRBJ1-2 TRBV6-5 CASRRADGYTF